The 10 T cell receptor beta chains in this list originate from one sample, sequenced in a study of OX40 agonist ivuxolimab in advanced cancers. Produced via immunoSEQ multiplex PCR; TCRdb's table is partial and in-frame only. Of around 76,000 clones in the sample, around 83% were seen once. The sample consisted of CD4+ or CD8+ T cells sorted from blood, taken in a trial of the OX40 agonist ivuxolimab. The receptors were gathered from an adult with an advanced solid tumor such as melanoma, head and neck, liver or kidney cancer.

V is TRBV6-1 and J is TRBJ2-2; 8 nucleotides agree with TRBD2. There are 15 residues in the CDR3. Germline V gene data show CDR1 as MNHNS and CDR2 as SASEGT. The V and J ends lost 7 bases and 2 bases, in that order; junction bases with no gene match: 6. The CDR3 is CASISAGVNTGELFF. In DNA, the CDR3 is TGTGCCAGCATCTCAGCGGGGGTTAACACCGGGGAGCTGTTTTTT.

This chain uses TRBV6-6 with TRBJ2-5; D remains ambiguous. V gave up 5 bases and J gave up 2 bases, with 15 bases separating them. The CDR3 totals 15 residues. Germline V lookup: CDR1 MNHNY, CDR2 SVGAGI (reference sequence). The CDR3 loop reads CASSSQGIPQETQYF. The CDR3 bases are TGTGCCAGCAGTAGCCAAGGTATTCCTCAAGAGACCCAGTACTTC.

CDR3 nucleotides: TGTGCCAGCACCCTGACAGGGGGCAGATACAATGAGCAGTTCTTC. Residues: CASTLTGGRYNEQFF. This sequence joins TRBV7-2 and TRBJ2-1; 10 bases are shared with TRBD1. V dropped 7 bases and J dropped 4; count of bases not matched to a gene: 7. CDR1 and CDR2 (germline): SGHTA, FQGNSA. The CDR3 is made up of 15 amino acids.

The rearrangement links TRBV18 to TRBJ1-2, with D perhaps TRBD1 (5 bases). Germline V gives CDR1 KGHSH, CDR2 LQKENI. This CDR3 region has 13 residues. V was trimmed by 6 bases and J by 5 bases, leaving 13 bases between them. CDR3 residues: CASSSGTNYGYTF. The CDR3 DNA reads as TGTGCCAGCTCTTCCGGGACGAATTATGGCTACACCTTC.

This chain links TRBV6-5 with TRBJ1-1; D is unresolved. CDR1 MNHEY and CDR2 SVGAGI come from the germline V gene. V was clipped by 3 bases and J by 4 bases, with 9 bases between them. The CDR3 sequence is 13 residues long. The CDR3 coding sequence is TGTGCCAGCAGTTATGGGAGTGTCACTGAAGCTTTCTTT. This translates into CASSYGSVTEAFF.

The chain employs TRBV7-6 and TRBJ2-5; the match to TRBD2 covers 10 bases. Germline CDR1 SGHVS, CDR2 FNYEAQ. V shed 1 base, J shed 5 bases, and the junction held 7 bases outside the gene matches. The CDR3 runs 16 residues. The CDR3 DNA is TGTGCCAGCAGCTTAGACGCCAGCGGGGGGGCCGAGACCCAGTACTTC. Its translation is CASSLDASGGAETQYF.

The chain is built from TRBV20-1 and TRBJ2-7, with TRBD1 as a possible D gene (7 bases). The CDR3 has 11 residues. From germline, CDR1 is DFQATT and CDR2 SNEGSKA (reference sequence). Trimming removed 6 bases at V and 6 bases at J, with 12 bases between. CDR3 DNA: TGCAGTGCCAGGGGGGAGGCCGAGCAGTACTTC. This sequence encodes CSARGEAEQYF.

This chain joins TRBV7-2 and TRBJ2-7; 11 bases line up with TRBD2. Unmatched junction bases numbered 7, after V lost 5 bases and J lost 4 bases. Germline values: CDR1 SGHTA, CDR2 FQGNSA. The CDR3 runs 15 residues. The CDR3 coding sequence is TGTGCCAGCAGCCGTAGCGGGGGGGCCGGGTACGAGCAGTACTTC. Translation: CASSRSGGAGYEQYF.

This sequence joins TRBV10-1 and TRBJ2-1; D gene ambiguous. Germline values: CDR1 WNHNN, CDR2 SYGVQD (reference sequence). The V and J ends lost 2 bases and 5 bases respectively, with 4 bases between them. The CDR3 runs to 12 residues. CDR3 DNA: TGCGCCAGCAGTGAGCCTAACAATGAGCAGTTCTTC. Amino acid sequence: CASSEPNNEQFF.

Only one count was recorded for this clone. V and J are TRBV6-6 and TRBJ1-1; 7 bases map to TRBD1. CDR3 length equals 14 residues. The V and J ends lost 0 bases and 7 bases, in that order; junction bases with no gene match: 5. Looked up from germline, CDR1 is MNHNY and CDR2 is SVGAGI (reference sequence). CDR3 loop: CASSYSGGWGEAFF. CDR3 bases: TGTGCCAGCAGTTACTCAGGGGGCTGGGGTGAAGCTTTCTTT.